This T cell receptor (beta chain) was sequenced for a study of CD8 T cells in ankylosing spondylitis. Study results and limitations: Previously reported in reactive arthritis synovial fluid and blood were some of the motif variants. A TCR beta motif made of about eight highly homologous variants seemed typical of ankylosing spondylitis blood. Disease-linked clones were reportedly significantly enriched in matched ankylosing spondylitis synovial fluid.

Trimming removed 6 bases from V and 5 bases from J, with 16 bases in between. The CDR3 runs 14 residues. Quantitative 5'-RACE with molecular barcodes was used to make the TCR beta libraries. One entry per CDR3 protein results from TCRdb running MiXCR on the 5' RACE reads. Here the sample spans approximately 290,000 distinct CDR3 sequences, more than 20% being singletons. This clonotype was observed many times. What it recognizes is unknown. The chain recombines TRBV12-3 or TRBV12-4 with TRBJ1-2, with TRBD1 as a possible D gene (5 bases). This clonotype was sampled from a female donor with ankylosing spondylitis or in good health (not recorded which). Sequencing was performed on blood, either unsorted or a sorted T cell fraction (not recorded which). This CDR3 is CASSRASGNYGYTF. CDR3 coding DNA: TGTGCCAGCAGCAGGGCCTCGGGGAATTATGGCTACACCTTC.